The TCR beta chain under discussion was sequenced for a study of response to subunit inactivated influenza vaccine. Germline loops: CDR1 SQVTM, CDR2 ANQGSEA. This CDR3 is built from 15 residues. J gave up 0 bases and V 5 bases, and 8 bases lay outside the gene matches. TCRdb redid the calling of the RT-PCR reads with MiXCR, one entry per CDR3 protein. This table has about 800,000 distinct CDR3 sequences, around 20% appearing once. The clonotype originates from a man aged 50 or older who received an inactivated influenza vaccine. This chain links TRBV29-1 with TRBJ2-3; 7 bases line up with TRBD2. The sequencing used PBMCs from blood, collected 5 days after vaccination. CDR3 sequence: CSVLGRPGSTDTQYF. In DNA form, the CDR3 reads TGCAGCGTTCTCGGGAGGCCCGGGAGCACAGATACGCAGTATTTT.